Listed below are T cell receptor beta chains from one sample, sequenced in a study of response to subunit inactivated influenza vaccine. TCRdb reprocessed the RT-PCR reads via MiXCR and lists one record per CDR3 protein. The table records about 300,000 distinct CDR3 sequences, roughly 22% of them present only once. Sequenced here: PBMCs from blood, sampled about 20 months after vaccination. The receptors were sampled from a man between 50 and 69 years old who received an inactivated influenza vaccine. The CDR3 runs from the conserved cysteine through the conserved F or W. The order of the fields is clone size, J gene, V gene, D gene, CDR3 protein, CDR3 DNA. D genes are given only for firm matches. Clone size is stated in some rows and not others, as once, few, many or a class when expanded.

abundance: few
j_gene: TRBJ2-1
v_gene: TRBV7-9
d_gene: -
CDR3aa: CASSLGWNEQFF
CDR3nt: TGTGCCAGCAGCTTAGGGTGGAATGAGCAGTTCTTC

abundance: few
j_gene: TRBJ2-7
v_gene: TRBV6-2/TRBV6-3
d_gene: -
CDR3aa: CASSYMTGYEQYF
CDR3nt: TGTGCCAGCAGTTACATGACAGGCTACGAGCAGTACTTC

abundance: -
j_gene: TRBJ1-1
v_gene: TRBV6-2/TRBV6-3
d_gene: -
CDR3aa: CASSYSMDAGRTEAFF
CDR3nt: TGTGCCAGCAGTTACAGTATGGACGCAGGGCGGACTGAAGCTTTCTTT

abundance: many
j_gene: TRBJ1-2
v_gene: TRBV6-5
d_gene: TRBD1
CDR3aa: CASSYLQGAAGYTF
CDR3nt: TGTGCCAGCAGTTACTTACAGGGGGCAGCTGGCTACACCTTC

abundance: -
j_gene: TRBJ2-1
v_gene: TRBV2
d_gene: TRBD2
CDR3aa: CASSWTSGRASEQFF
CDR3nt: TGTGCCAGCAGTTGGACTAGCGGGAGGGCCAGTGAGCAGTTCTTC

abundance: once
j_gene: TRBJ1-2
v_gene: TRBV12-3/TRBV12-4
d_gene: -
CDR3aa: CASSLFPIHNYGYTF
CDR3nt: TGTGCCAGCAGTTTATTTCCTATTCATAACTATGGCTACACCTTC

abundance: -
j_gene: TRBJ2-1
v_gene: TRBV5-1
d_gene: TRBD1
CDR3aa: CASSSGQGAYNEQFF
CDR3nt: TGCGCCAGCAGCTCGGGACAGGGGGCGTACAATGAGCAGTTCTTC

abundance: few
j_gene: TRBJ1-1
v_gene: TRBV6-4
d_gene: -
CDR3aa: CASSDSGFRGTEAFF
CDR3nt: TGTGCCAGCAGTGACTCAGGCTTTAGAGGCACTGAAGCTTTCTTT

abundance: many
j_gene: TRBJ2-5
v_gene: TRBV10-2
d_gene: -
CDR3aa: CASSESGETQYF
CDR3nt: TGCGCCAGCAGTGAGTCGGGGGAGACCCAGTACTTC

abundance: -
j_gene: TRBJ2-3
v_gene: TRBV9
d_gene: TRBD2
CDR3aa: CASSVRKEGLAGETDTQYF
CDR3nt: TGTGCCAGCAGCGTAAGAAAGGAGGGACTAGCGGGAGAGACAGATACGCAGTATTTT

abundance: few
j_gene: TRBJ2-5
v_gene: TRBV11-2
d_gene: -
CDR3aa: CASSLDVYGYQETQYF
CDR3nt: TGTGCCAGCAGCTTAGATGTATATGGGTACCAAGAGACCCAGTACTTC

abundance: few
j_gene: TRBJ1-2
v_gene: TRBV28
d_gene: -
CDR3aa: CASSYQGTNYGYTF
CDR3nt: TGTGCCAGCAGTTATCAGGGAACTAACTATGGCTACACCTTC

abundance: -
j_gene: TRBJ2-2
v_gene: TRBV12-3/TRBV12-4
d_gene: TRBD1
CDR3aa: CASRGQYTGELFF
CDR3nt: TGTGCCAGCAGGGGACAGTACACCGGGGAGCTGTTTTTT

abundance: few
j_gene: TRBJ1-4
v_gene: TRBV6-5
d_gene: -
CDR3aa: CASSYPPSTGEKLFF
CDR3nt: TGTGCCAGCAGTTACCCCCCCAGTACGGGTGAAAAACTGTTTTTT

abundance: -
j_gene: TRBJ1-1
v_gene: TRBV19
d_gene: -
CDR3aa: CASSIEGEGTEAFF
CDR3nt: TGTGCCAGTAGTATAGAGGGGGAGGGGACTGAAGCTTTCTTT

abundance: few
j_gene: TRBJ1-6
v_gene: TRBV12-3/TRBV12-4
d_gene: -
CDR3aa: CASSLVRGLVSPLHF
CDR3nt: TGTGCCAGCAGTTTAGTTCGGGGGCTCGTTTCACCCCTCCACTTT

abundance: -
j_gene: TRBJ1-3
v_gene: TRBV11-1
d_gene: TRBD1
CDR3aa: CASSLVGEAATGEGNTIYF
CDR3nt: TGTGCCAGCAGCTTAGTAGGAGAAGCCGCGACAGGGGAGGGAAACACCATATATTTT

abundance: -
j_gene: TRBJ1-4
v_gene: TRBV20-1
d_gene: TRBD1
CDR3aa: CSAITGTGDSRTNEKLFF
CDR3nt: TGCAGTGCTATTACCGGGACAGGGGATTCGAGAACTAATGAAAAACTGTTTTTT

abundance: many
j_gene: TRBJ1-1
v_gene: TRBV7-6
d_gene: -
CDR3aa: CASSDRDGVRNTEAFF
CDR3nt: TGTGCCAGCAGCGACCGGGACGGTGTTAGGAACACTGAAGCTTTCTTT

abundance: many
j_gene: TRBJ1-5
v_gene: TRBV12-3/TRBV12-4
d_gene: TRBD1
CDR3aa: CASSSAGQGAHWGNQPQHF
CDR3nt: TGTGCCAGCAGCAGCGCCGGACAGGGGGCTCATTGGGGCAATCAGCCCCAGCATTTT

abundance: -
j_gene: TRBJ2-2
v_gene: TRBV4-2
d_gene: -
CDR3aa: CASSDGTGMNTGELFF
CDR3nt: TGTGCCAGCAGCGATGGAACCGGGATGAACACCGGGGAGCTGTTTTTT

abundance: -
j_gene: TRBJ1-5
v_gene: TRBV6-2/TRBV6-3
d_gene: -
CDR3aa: CASSPYRFNQPQHF
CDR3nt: TGTGCCAGCAGCCCTTACAGGTTCAATCAGCCCCAGCATTTT

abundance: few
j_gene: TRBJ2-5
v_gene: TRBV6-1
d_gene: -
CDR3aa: CASSPGVRDETQYF
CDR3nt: TGTGCCAGCAGTCCCGGAGTTAGGGATGAGACCCAGTACTTC

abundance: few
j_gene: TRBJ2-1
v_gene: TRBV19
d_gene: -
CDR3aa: CASSLGATEQFF
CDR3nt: TGTGCCAGTAGCCTAGGGGCCACTGAGCAGTTCTTC

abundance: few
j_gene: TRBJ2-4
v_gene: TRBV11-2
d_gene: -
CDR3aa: CASSSQGWEAKNIQYF
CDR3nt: TGTGCCAGCAGCTCCCAGGGATGGGAAGCCAAAAACATTCAGTACTTC

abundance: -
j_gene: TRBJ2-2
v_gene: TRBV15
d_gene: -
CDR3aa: CATSRDRVITGELFF
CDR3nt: TGTGCCACCAGCAGAGACAGGGTCATCACCGGGGAGCTGTTTTTT

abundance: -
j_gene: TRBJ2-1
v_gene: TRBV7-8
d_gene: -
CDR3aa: CASSFNQHEMDDHSYNEQFF
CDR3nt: TGTGCCAGCAGCTTCAACCAACATGAAATGGATGATCACTCCTACAATGAGCAGTTCTTC

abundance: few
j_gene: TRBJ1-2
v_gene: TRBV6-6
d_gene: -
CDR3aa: CAIHRENYGYTF
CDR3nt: TGTGCCATCCACCGGGAAAACTATGGCTACACCTTC

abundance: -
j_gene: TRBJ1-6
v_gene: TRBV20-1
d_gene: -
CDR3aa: CSASRTPGSVNSPLHF
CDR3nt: TGCAGTGCTAGCAGGACCCCGGGAAGCGTGAATTCACCCCTCCACTTT

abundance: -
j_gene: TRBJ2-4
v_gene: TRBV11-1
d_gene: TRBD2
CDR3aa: CASSPGLAGGIAKNIQYF
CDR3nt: TGTGCCAGCAGCCCGGGACTAGCGGGAGGAATAGCCAAAAACATTCAGTACTTC

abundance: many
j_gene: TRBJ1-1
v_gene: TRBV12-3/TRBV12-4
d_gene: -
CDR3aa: CASSPLKPNTEAFF
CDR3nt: TGTGCCAGCAGTCCCTTAAAACCTAACACTGAAGCTTTCTTT

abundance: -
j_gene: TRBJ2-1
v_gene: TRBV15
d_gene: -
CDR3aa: CATSRPSGSSYNEQFF
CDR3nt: TGTGCCACCAGCAGACCCTCGGGAAGCTCCTACAATGAGCAGTTCTTC

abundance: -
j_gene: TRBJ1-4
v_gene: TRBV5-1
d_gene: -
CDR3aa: CASSLYRGGGANEKLFF
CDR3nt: TGCGCCAGCAGCTTGTATCGTGGAGGGGGTGCTAATGAAAAACTGTTTTTT

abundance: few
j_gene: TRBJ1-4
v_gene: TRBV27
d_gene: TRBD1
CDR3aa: CASSLFSKSGGPNEKLFF
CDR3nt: TGTGCCAGCAGTTTATTCTCCAAATCAGGGGGACCAAACGAAAAACTGTTTTTT

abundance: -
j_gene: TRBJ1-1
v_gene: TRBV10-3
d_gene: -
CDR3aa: CAIKGPTNTEAFF
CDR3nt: TGTGCCATCAAGGGGCCGACAAACACTGAAGCTTTCTTT

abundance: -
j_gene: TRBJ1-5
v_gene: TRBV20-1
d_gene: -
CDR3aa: CSAKNGGPNQPQHF
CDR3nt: TGCAGTGCCAAAAATGGGGGGCCTAATCAGCCCCAGCATTTT

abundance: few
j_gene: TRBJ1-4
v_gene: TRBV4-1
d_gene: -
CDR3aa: CASSQDVGFEKLFF
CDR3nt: TGCGCCAGCAGCCAAGATGTCGGTTTTGAAAAACTGTTTTTT

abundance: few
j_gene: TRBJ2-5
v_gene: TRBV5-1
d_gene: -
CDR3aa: CASSPEKETQYF
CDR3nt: TGCGCCAGCAGCCCGGAAAAAGAGACCCAGTACTTC

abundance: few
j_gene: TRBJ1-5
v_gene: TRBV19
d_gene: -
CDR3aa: CASSISNQPQHF
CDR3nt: TGTGCCAGTAGTATTAGCAATCAGCCCCAGCATTTT

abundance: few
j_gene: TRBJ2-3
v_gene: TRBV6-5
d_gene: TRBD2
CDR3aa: CASSYQLAGDTQYF
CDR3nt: TGTGCCAGCAGTTATCAACTAGCGGGAGATACGCAGTATTTT

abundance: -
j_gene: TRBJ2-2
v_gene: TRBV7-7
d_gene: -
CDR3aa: CASSLGERTGELFF
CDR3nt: TGTGCTAGCAGCTTAGGGGAGCGGACCGGGGAGCTGTTTTTT

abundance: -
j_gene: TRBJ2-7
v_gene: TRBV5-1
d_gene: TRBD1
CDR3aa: CASMGQSYEQYF
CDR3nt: TGCGCCAGCATGGGACAGTCCTACGAGCAGTACTTC

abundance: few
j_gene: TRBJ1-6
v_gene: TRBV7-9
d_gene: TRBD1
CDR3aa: CASSKNRGGSPLHF
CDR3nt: TGTGCCAGCAGCAAGAACAGGGGGGGATCACCCCTCCACTTT

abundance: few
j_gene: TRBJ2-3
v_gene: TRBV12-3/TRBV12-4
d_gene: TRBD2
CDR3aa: CASSPALAGVADTQYF
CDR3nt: TGTGCCAGCAGCCCCGCTCTAGCGGGAGTCGCAGATACGCAGTATTTT

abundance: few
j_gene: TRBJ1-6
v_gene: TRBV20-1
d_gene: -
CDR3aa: CSSGPNNSPLHF
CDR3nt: TGCAGTTCGGGACCAAATAATTCACCCCTCCACTTT

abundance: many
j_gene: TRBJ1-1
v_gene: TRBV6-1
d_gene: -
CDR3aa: CASSLGRPEAFF
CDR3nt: TGTGCCAGCAGCCTTGGACGCCCTGAAGCTTTCTTT

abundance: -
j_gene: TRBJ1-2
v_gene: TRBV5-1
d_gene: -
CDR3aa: CASGNTGGGYTF
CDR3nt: TGCGCCAGCGGCAACACGGGCGGCGGCTACACCTTC

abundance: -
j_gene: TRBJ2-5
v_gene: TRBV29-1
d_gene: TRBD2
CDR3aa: CSVASGSRLETQYF
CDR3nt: TGCAGCGTTGCCAGCGGGAGCAGGCTTGAGACCCAGTACTTC

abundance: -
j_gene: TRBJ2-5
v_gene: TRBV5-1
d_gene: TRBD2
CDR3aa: CASSAIPGGLQETQYF
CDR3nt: TGCGCCAGCAGCGCGATTCCGGGAGGGTTACAAGAGACCCAGTACTTC

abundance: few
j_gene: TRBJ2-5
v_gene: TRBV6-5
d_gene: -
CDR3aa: CASSLTGGGETQYF
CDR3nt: TGTGCCAGCAGTTTGACCGGGGGAGGAGAGACCCAGTACTTC

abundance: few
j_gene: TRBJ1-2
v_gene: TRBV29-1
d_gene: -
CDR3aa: CSARQLDGYTF
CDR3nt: TGCAGCGCCCGACAACTCGATGGCTACACCTTC

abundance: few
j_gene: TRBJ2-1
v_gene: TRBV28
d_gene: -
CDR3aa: CASSAPGPSYNEQFF
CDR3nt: TGTGCCAGCAGTGCACCCGGACCATCCTACAATGAGCAGTTCTTC

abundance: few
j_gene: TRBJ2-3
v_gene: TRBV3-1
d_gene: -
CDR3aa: CASSQVADTQYF
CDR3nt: TGTGCCAGCAGCCAAGTCGCGGATACGCAGTATTTT